The sequence of this T cell receptor beta chain was determined in a study of blood T cell repertoires in COVID-19. Study at large: COVID-19 samples from acute and convalescent phases originated in the United States, Italy and Spain. PBMCs, B-cell-depleted T cells, or T cells were the source of the cDNA or gDNA that made up the material.

The CDR3 length is 15 residues. Germline CDR1 is GTSNPN and CDR2 is SVGIG (reference sequence). Trimming stripped 2 bases from V and 7 bases from J, with 17 bases between. The repertoire was sequenced with immunoSEQ multiplex PCR; TCRdb's copy has only in-frame clones and lacks some. The repertoire includes about 190,000 clones, roughly nine tenths of them detected once, and less than 1.5% sits in the top ten. This sequence joins TRBV30 and TRBJ1-4, with a possible D match to TRBD1 (5 bases). The sequenced sample was peripheral blood. This sequence originates from a man aged 25-45 years with acute or convalescent COVID-19. In DNA, the CDR3 is TGTGCCTGGAGTCTAAAGGGGTTAAGTCGTGAAAAACTGTTTTTT. This sequence encodes CAWSLKGLSREKLFF.